This T cell receptor (beta chain) is from a study of blood T cells in healthy people across ages. This CDR3 has 13 amino acids. Germline V lookup: CDR1 MNHEY, CDR2 SVGAGI. Trimming pared 2 bases from V and 8 bases from J, leaving 12 bases between. The draw of peripheral blood yielded roughly 9.1 milliliters from each donor. Primed by a sample-barcoded 5' primer and a J-beta primer mix, a second PCR proceeded for about 7 to 12 cycles. TCRdb redid the calling of the 5' RACE reads with MiXCR, one entry per CDR3 protein. The profile covers approximately 900,000 distinct CDR3 sequences, with around 48% appearing a single time and under 15% taken by the ten largest.

This TCR derives from a man aged 25-45 years in good health. This chain connects TRBV6-5 to TRBJ1-1, with D maybe TRBD1 (5 bases). The sequencing input was blood. This CDR3 reads CASSYGAGREAFF. DNA for the CDR3: TGTGCCAGCAGTTACGGGGCAGGGCGAGAAGCTTTCTTT.